The 9 T cell receptor beta chains below come from one sample, sequenced in a study of PD-1 blockade in classical Hodgkin lymphoma (dated by TCRdb to about 2020). The library was produced with the immunoSEQ multiplex PCR assay. As stored in TCRdb, this immuneACCESS dataset retains in-frame rearrangements with V and J assigned. A fraction of the clones does not appear; measured against another copy, unresolved V genes explain less than half of the discrepancy, and the remainder lacks a known reason. Counted in this sample were roughly 12,000 clones; approximately 81% of them appeared once. The biggest ten clones account for around a third of the sample. According to the study, the label for this sample's time point signals: cycle 4 day 1 (C4D1), after around six weeks of nivolumab. All trial patients had relapsed after autologous stem cell transplantation, with cohorts A, B and C differing in prior brentuximab vedotin exposure. A Miltenyi CD8+ T cell isolation kit was used for magnetic negative selection to purify CD8+ T cells from thawed PBMCs.

Here the sequenced sample was CD8+ T cells from blood, taken before the fourth cycle of nivolumab. These receptor sequences come from a human donor with classical Hodgkin lymphoma. The donor label of this sample is uncertain.

This rearrangement joins TRBV12-5 to TRBJ2-1, with 10 nucleotides matching TRBD2. V was clipped by 0 bases and J by 2 bases; unmatched bases: 10. The CDR3 runs to 19 residues. Germline CDR1 is LGHNT and CDR2 is FRNRAP. CDR3 DNA: TGTGCTAGTGGTTTGGTACCGGGCAGGACTAGCGGTACCTACAATGAGCAGTTCTTC. Protein: CASGLVPGRTSGTYNEQFF.

The V gene is TRBV6-1, the J gene TRBJ1-5; D unresolved. This CDR3 has 15 residues. The germline V gene has CDR1 MNHNS and CDR2 SASEGT. The germline V and J ends were trimmed by 2 bases and 7 bases, with 15 bases remaining between them. This CDR3 reads CASSERDSDWQPQHF. The CDR3 region has the DNA TGTGCCAGCAGTGAAAGAGACTCCGACTGGCAGCCCCAGCATTTT.

This clone was observed a few times. The chain links TRBV5-1 to TRBJ1-5; D unclear. Trimming shortened V by 2 bases and J by 5 bases, and 8 bases separated the two germline ends. The CDR3 is 13 residues long. The germline V gene encodes CDR1 SGHRS and CDR2 YFSETQ. The DNA for the CDR3 is TGCGCCAGCAGCTTCGGACCCTATCAGCCCCAGCATTTT. Encoded protein: CASSFGPYQPQHF.

This clone was seen once. The chain joins TRBV6-5 to TRBJ2-2; D is undetermined. Deletions cut 2 bases from V and 4 bases from J, with 11 bases between. CDR3 size: 15 residues. Per germline, CDR1 MNHEY and CDR2 SVGAGI. DNA for the CDR3: TGTGCCAGCAGTTACAGGGCGTCCCTCACCGGGGAGCTGTTTTTT. This gives the protein CASSYRASLTGELFF.

The chain carries TRBV27 and TRBJ1-2, with 7 nucleotides matching TRBD1. The V and J ends lost 5 bases and 8 bases, in that order; junction bases with no gene match: 14. Germline loops: CDR1 MNHEY, CDR2 SMNVEV (reference sequence). The CDR3 is 15 residues long. Here the CDR3 DNA reads TGTGCCAGCAGTCCTAACCCCAGGGGGTCGAACGGCTACACCTTC. Translated, it gives CASSPNPRGSNGYTF.

This clone occurred once. J is TRBJ2-7 and V is TRBV11-3; 7 bases align to TRBD1. After removal of 3 bases from V and 5 bases from J, the junction contained 4 bases not matched to a gene. The V gene's germline CDR1 is SGHNT and CDR2 YENEEA. The length of the CDR3 is 13 residues. The CDR3 region is CASSFDRAHEQYF. The CDR3, as DNA: TGTGCCAGCAGCTTCGACAGGGCCCACGAGCAGTACTTC.

The chain is built from TRBV12-1 and TRBJ2-7. TRBV12-1 is a recognized pseudogene. CDR3 length: 14 amino acids. CDR3 sequence: CASSFDRDAYEQYF. The CDR3 DNA sequence: TGTGCCAGCAGCTTTGATAGGGACGCCTACGAGCAGTACTTC.

This rearrangement joins TRBV4-3 to TRBJ2-7, with 10 bases that match TRBD2. J gave up 0 bases and V 3 bases, and 2 bases lay outside the gene matches. The germline gives CDR1 LGHNA, CDR2 YSLEER. There are 15 residues in the CDR3. In DNA form, the CDR3 reads TGCGCCAGCAGCCAGGCTAGCGGGAGCTCCTACGAGCAGTACTTC. It specifies CASSQASGSSYEQYF.

This rearrangement joins TRBV6-6 to TRBJ1-1; a possible D gene is TRBD1 (5 bases). The CDR3 loop spans 12 amino acids. Trimming took off 5 bases at V and 10 bases at J, with 14 bases between the two ends. CDR1 is MNHNY and CDR2 is SVGAGI in the germline V gene (reference sequence). CDR3 sequence reads: CASSRLRELAFF. DNA for the CDR3: TGTGCCAGCAGTCGGCTCAGGGAGCTAGCTTTCTTT.